The 2 T cell receptor beta chains listed next were all sequenced from one sample in a study of PD-L1 blockade in urothelial cancer (dated 2017 in TCRdb). The time point tag for this specimen amounts to: pretreatment peripheral blood. Library generation was performed with the immunoSEQ multiplex PCR assay. Sourced from immuneACCESS, this table was stored by TCRdb with only in-frame sequences that have V and J called. A share of the clones is absent; for the studies checked, an unresolved V gene accounts for under half, and the remainder has no known explanation. The sample profile shows 40,000 to 60,000 clones; 79% of them were found once. Under 11% of the sample comes from the top ten. The material sequenced was PBMCs, taken around atezolizumab (anti-PD-L1) treatment. These receptors were collected from a man between 65 and 85 years old with urothelial cancer.

The V call is TRBV18, the J call TRBJ2-1, with TRBD2 matching over 9 bases. J gave up 6 bases and V 4 bases, and 7 bases lay outside the gene matches. Germline V gene sequence: CDR1 KGHSH, CDR2 LQKENI. This CDR3 region has 15 residues. CDR3 DNA: TGTGCCAGCTCACGCCCCCTTAGCGGGAGCAATGAGCAGTTCTTC. Its translation: CASSRPLSGSNEQFF.

The chain carries TRBV18 and TRBJ2-7, with 13 bases lining up with TRBD2. The CDR3 is 14 residues long. With V trimmed by 6 bases and J by 4 bases, 3 bases remained unmatched. Looked up from germline, CDR1 is KGHSH and CDR2 is LQKENI. In nucleotides, the CDR3 is TGTGCCAGCTCCGGACTAGCGGGAGAGTACGAGCAGTACTTC. Translated: CASSGLAGEYEQYF.